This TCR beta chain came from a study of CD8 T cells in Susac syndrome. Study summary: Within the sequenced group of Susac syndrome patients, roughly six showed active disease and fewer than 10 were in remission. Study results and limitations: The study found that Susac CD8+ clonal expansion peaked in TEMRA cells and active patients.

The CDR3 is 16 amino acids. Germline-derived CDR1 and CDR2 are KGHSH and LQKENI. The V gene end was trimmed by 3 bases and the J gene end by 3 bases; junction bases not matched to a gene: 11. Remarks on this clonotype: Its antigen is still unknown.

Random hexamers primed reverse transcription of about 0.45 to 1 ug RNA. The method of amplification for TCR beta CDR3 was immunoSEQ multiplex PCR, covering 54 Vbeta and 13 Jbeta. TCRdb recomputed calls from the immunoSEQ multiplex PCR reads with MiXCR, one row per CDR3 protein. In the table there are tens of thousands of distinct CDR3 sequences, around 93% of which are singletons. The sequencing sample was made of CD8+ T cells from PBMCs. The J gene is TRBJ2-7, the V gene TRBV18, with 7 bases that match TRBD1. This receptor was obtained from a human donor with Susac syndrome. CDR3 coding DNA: TGTGCCAGCTCACCCGATGAGGGGGCGGAGTTCTACGAGCAGTACTTC. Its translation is CASSPDEGAEFYEQYF.